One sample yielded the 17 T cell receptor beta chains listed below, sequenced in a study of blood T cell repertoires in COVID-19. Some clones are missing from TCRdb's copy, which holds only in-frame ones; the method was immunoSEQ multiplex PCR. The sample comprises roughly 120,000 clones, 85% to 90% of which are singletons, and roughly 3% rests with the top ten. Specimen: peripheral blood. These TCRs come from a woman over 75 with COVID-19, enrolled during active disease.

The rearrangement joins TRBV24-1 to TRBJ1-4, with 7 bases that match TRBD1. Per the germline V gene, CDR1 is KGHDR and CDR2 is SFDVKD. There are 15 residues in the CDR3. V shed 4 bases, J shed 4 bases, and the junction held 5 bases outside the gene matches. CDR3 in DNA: TGTGCCACCAGTGAAAGACAGGGCCTTAATGAAAAACTGTTTTTT. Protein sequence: CATSERQGLNEKLFF.

DNA of the CDR3: TGTGCCAGCAGCCAAGGATTGGGGGCCCAAGAGACCCAGTACTTC. Amino acids: CASSQGLGAQETQYF. The gene calls are TRBV3-1 (or the pseudogene TRBV3-2) and TRBJ2-5; tentative D call: TRBD1 (6 bases). Germline V CDR1 and CDR2: LGHDT, YNNKEL (reference sequence). V was shortened by 1 base and J by 1 base, with 10 bases between the two germline ends. The CDR3 has 15 amino acids.

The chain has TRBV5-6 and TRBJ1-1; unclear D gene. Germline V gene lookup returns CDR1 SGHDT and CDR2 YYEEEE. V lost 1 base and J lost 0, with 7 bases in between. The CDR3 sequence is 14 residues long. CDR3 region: CASSLNSMNTEAFF. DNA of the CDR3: TGTGCCAGCAGCTTGAACAGCATGAACACTGAAGCTTTCTTT.

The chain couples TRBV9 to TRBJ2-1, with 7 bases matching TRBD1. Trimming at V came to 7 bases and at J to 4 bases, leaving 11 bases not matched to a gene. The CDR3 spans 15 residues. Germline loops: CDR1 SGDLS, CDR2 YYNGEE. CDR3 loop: CASGTTQGPYNEQFF. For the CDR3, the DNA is TGTGCCAGCGGAACAACACAGGGGCCATACAATGAGCAGTTCTTC.

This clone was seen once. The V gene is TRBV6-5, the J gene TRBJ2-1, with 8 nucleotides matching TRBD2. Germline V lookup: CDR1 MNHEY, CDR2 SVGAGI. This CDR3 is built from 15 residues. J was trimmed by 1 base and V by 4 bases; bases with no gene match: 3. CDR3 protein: CASSSRLASYNEQFF. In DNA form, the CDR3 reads TGTGCCAGCAGTTCCAGACTAGCGTCCTACAATGAGCAGTTCTTC.

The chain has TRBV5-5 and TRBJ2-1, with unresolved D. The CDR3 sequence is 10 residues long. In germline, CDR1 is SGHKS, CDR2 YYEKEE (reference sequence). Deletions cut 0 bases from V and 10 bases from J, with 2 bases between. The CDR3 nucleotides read TGTGCCAGCAGCTTGGTAGAGCAGTTCTTC. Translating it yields CASSLVEQFF.

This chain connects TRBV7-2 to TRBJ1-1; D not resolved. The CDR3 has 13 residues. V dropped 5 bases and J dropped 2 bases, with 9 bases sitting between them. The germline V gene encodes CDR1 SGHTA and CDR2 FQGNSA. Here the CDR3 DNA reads TGTGCCAGCAGCCAGACTGTCAACACTGAAGCTTTCTTT. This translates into CASSQTVNTEAFF.

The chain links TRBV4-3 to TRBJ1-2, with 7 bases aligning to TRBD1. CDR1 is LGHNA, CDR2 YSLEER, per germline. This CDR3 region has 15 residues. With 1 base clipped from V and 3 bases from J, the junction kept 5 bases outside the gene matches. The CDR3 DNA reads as TGCGCCAGCAGCCAAGGAGGGGGCAGCTACTATGGCTACACCTTC. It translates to CASSQGGGSYYGYTF.

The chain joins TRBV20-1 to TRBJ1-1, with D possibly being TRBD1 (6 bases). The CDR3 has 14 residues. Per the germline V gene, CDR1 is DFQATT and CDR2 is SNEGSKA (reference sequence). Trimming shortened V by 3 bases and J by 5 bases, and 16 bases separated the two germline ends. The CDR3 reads CSASDQQGWTEAFF. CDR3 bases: TGCAGTGCTAGTGACCAGCAGGGGTGGACTGAAGCTTTCTTT.

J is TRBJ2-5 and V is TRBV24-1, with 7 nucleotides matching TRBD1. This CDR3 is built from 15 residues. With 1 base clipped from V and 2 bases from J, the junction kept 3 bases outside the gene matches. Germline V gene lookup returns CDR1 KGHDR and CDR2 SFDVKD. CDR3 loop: CATSDLQGFQETQYF. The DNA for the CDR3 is TGTGCCACCAGTGATTTACAGGGGTTTCAAGAGACCCAGTACTTC.

CDR3 region: CASSFTGTFYGYTF. CDR3 DNA sequence: TGTGCCAGCAGCTTTACAGGGACCTTCTATGGCTACACCTTC. The rearrangement joins TRBV7-2 to TRBJ1-2; D may be TRBD1 (6 bases). Germline V gives CDR1 SGHTA, CDR2 FQGNSA. CDR3 length equals 14 residues. The V and J ends lost 3 bases and 4 bases respectively, with 12 bases between them.

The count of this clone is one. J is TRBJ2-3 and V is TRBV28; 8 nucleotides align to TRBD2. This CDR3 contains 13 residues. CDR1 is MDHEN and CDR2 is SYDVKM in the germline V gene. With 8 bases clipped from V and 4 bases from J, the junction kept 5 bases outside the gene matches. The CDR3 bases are TGTGCCAGCGATAGCGGGGCCCCAGATACGCAGTATTTT. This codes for CASDSGAPDTQYF.

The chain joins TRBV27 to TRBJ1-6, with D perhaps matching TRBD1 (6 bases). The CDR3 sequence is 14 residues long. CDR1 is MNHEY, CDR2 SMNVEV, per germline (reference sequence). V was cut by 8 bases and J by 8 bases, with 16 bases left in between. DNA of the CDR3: TGTGCCAGCGGACAAACAGGGCCAGATTCACCCCTCCACTTT. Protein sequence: CASGQTGPDSPLHF.

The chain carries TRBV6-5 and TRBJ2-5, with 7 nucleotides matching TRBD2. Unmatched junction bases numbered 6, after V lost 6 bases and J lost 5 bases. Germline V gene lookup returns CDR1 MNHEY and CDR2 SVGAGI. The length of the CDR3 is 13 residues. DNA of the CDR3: TGTGCCAGCAGCCTTGGACTAGTCGAGACCCAGTACTTC. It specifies CASSLGLVETQYF.

CDR3: CASSEYWGYTF. The CDR3 coding sequence is TGTGCCAGCAGTGAATACTGGGGCTACACCTTC. The chain has TRBV2 and TRBJ1-2; D gene ambiguous. V dropped 2 bases and J dropped 8 bases, with 6 bases sitting between them. Germline values: CDR1 SNHLY, CDR2 FYNNEI. CDR3 size: 11 residues.

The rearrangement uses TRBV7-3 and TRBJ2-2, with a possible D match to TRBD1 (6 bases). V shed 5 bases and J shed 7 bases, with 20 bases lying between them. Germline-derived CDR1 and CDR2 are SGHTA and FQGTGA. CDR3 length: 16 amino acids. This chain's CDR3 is CASSTQGLKNGGELFF. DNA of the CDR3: TGTGCCAGCAGCACCCAGGGGCTTAAGAATGGCGGGGAGCTGTTTTTT.

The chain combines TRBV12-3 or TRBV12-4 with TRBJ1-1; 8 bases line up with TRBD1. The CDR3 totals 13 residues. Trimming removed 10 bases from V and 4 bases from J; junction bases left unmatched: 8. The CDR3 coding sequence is TGTGCCACCCGAACAGGGGGGAGCACTGAAGCTTTCTTT. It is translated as CATRTGGSTEAFF.